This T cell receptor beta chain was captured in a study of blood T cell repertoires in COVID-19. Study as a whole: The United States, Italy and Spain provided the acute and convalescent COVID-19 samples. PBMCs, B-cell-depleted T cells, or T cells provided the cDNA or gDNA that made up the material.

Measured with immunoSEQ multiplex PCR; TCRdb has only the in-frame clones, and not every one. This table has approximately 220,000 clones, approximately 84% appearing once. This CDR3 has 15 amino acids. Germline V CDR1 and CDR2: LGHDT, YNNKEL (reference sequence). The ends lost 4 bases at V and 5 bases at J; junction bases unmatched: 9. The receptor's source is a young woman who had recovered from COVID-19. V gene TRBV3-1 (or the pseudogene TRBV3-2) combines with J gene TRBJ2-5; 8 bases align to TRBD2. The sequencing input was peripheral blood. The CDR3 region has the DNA TGTGCCAGCAGCCTCCTCGGAACGGGAGGGGAGACCCAGTACTTC. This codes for CASSLLGTGGETQYF.